The rows below give T cell receptor beta chains drawn from one sample of a study of OX40 agonist ivuxolimab in advanced cancers. Generated by immunoSEQ multiplex PCR, the TCRdb table keeps only in-frame clones and is missing some. The table has roughly 40,000 clones, roughly four fifths seen once. The specimen comprised CD4+ or CD8+ T cells sorted from blood, sampled in a trial of the OX40 agonist ivuxolimab. The origin of the receptors is an adult with an advanced solid tumor such as melanoma, head and neck, liver or kidney cancer. Each CDR3 is given with its conserved first and last residue. A D gene is named only where the DNA matches it firmly. Clone size is shown for a subset of rows, as once, few, many or a class of expanded clone.

CDR3nt: TGCAGCGTGCCCGGGACAGGGGGATTCGATGGCTACACCTTC
CDR3aa: CSVPGTGGFDGYTF
v_gene: TRBV29-1
abundance: NA
j_gene: TRBJ1-2
d_gene: TRBD1
len: 14

CDR3nt: TGTGCCAGCTCTTATGGATTAACTAGCACAGATACGCAGTATTTT
CDR3aa: CASSYGLTSTDTQYF
v_gene: TRBV6-6
abundance: NA
j_gene: TRBJ2-3
d_gene: NA
len: 15

CDR3nt: TGCAGCGCAACTTTGATGGGACAGGGGAAAAAGAACACCATATATTTT
CDR3aa: CSATLMGQGKKNTIYF
v_gene: TRBV29-1
abundance: once
j_gene: TRBJ1-3
d_gene: TRBD1
len: 16

CDR3nt: TGTGCCAGCAGTCGTCCGCCGGATAGCTCCTACGAGCAGTACTTC
CDR3aa: CASSRPPDSSYEQYF
v_gene: TRBV6-6
abundance: few
j_gene: TRBJ2-7
d_gene: NA
len: 15

CDR3nt: TGTGCCAGCAGCTTGGAATTTTTACCCTATGGCTACACCTTC
CDR3aa: CASSLEFLPYGYTF
v_gene: TRBV5-6
abundance: once
j_gene: TRBJ1-2
d_gene: NA
len: 14

CDR3nt: TGTGCCAGCTCACCACAGGGGCGGGATGAAAAACTGTTTTTT
CDR3aa: CASSPQGRDEKLFF
v_gene: TRBV18
abundance: NA
j_gene: TRBJ1-4
d_gene: NA
len: 14

CDR3nt: TGTGCCAGCTCGCGACAGACCATGAACACTGAAGCTTTCTTT
CDR3aa: CASSRQTMNTEAFF
v_gene: TRBV14
abundance: few
j_gene: TRBJ1-1
d_gene: NA
len: 14

CDR3nt: TGTGCCAGCAGTTCCCCGAGGGGTAGAACAGATACGCAGTATTTT
CDR3aa: CASSSPRGRTDTQYF
v_gene: TRBV27
abundance: NA
j_gene: TRBJ2-3
d_gene: NA
len: 15

CDR3nt: TGTGCCAGCAGCGTAGAGTCAGGGGGGGAGACCCAGTACTTC
CDR3aa: CASSVESGGETQYF
v_gene: TRBV9
abundance: once
j_gene: TRBJ2-5
d_gene: NA
len: 14

CDR3nt: TGTGCCAGCAGCGTTGGGGGAGAGGGCACCGGGGAGCTGTTTTTT
CDR3aa: CASSVGGEGTGELFF
v_gene: TRBV9
abundance: NA
j_gene: TRBJ2-2
d_gene: NA
len: 15

CDR3nt: TGCAGCGTTGAGTTGGGCAATGGCTACACCTTC
CDR3aa: CSVELGNGYTF
v_gene: TRBV29-1
abundance: NA
j_gene: TRBJ1-2
d_gene: NA
len: 11

CDR3nt: TGTGCCAGCAGCGATCGTCCGGGACTAGCGGAATCCTACGAGCAGTACTTC
CDR3aa: CASSDRPGLAESYEQYF
v_gene: TRBV21-1
abundance: NA
j_gene: TRBJ2-7
d_gene: NA
len: 17

CDR3nt: TGTGCCAGCAGCTTGGCTTATTCTGGGTCTGGAAACACCATATATTTT
CDR3aa: CASSLAYSGSGNTIYF
v_gene: TRBV5-6
abundance: NA
j_gene: TRBJ1-3
d_gene: NA
len: 16

CDR3nt: TGTGCCAGCAGCGGGTGGGGACAGGGTACAGATACGCAGTATTTT
CDR3aa: CASSGWGQGTDTQYF
v_gene: TRBV11-2
abundance: NA
j_gene: TRBJ2-3
d_gene: TRBD1
len: 15

CDR3nt: TGCAGCGTTGAGGGCTATTTAGGTACGCAGTATTTT
CDR3aa: CSVEGYLGTQYF
v_gene: TRBV29-1
abundance: NA
j_gene: TRBJ2-3
d_gene: NA
len: 12

CDR3nt: TGTGCCAGCAGCTCCGGTGGCCACACCGGGGAGCTGTTTTTT
CDR3aa: CASSSGGHTGELFF
v_gene: TRBV9
abundance: NA
j_gene: TRBJ2-2
d_gene: NA
len: 14

CDR3nt: TGTGCCAGCACCGTTGGCCGGCGGGCTGGGGTAAAGCAGTACTTC
CDR3aa: CASTVGRRAGVKQYF
v_gene: TRBV5-6
abundance: NA
j_gene: TRBJ2-7
d_gene: NA
len: 15

CDR3nt: TGTGCCAGCAAATCAGCGGGAGGACCCTCTAGCACAGATACGCAGTATTTT
CDR3aa: CASKSAGGPSSTDTQYF
v_gene: TRBV5-4
abundance: NA
j_gene: TRBJ2-3
d_gene: TRBD2
len: 17

CDR3nt: TGTGCCAGCAACCGCGACGACTACGAGCAGTACTTC
CDR3aa: CASNRDDYEQYF
v_gene: TRBV2
abundance: NA
j_gene: TRBJ2-7
d_gene: NA
len: 12

CDR3nt: TGTGCCAGCAGCTTAGGTGTAAGTTCCTACGAGCAGTACTTC
CDR3aa: CASSLGVSSYEQYF
v_gene: TRBV7-9
abundance: NA
j_gene: TRBJ2-7
d_gene: NA
len: 14

CDR3nt: TGTGCCAGCAGCTTGGCGGCGGGCTCCTACAATGAGCAGTTCTTC
CDR3aa: CASSLAAGSYNEQFF
v_gene: TRBV5-5
abundance: NA
j_gene: TRBJ2-1
d_gene: NA
len: 15

CDR3nt: TGTGCCAGCAGCCACGGGCTAGCCCAAGAGACCCAGTACTTC
CDR3aa: CASSHGLAQETQYF
v_gene: TRBV13
abundance: NA
j_gene: TRBJ2-5
d_gene: NA
len: 14

CDR3nt: TGTGCCAGCAGTGCCCGGGTGAACACCGGGGAGCTGTTTTTT
CDR3aa: CASSARVNTGELFF
v_gene: TRBV6-1
abundance: NA
j_gene: TRBJ2-2
d_gene: NA
len: 14